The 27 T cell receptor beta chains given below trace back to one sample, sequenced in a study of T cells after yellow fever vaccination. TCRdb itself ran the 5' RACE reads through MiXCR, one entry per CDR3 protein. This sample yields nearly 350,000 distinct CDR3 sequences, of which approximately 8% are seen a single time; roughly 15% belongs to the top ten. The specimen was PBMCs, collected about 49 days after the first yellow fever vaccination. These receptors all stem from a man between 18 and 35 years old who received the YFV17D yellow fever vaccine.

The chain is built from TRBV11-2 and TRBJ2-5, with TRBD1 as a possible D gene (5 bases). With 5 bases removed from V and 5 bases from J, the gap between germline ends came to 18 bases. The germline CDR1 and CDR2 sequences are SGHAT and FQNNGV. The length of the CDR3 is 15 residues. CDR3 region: CASSHGPGARETQYF. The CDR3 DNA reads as TGTGCCAGCAGCCACGGTCCTGGGGCGCGGGAGACCCAGTACTTC.

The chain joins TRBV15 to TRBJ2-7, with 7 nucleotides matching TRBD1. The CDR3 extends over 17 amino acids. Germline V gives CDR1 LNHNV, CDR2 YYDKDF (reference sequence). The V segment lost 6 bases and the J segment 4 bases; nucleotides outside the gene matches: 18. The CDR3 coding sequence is TGTGCCACCAGGAATCTCCCTGACAGGGAAGGAAGGTACGAGCAGTACGTC. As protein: CATRNLPDREGRYEQYV.

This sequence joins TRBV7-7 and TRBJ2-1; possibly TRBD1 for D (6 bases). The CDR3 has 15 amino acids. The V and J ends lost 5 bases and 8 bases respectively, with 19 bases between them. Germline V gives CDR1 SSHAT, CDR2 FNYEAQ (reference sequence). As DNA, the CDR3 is TGTGCCAGCAGCCCTGGGACAACCTCTGTCGATGAGCAGTTCTTC. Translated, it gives CASSPGTTSVDEQFF.

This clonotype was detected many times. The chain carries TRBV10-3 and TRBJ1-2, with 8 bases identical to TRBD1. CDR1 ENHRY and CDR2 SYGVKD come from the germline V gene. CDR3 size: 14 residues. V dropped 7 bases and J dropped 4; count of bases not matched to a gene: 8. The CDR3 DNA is TGTGCCATCACCTTAGGACAGGGCCCCTATGGCTACACCTTC. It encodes CAITLGQGPYGYTF.

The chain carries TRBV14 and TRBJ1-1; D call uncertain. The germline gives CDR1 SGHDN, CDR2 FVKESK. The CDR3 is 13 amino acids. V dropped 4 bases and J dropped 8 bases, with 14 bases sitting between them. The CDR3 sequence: CASSPRTDGEAFF. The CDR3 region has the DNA TGTGCCAGCAGCCCGCGGACCGACGGAGAAGCTTTCTTT. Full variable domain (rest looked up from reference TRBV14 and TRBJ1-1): EAGVTQFPSHSVIEKGQTVTLRCDPISGHDNLYWYRRVMGKEIKFLLHFVKESKQDESGMPNNRFLAERTGGTYSTLKVQPAELEDSGVYFCASSPRTDGEAFFGQGTRLTVV.

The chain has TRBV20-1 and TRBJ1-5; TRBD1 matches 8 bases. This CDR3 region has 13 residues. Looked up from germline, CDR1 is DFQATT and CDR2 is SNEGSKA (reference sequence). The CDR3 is CSARDRSNQPQHF. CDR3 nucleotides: TGCAGCGCTCGGGACAGGAGCAATCAGCCCCAGCATTTT.

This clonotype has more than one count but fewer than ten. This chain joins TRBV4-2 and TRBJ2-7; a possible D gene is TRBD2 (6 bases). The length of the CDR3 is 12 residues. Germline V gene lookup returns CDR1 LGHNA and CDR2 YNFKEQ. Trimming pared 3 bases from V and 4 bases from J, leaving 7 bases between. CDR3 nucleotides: TGTGCCAGCAGCCAGGGGACTTACGAGCAGTACTTC. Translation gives CASSQGTYEQYF.

The CDR3 sequence: CASIPEAAPRGYTF. In nucleotides, the CDR3 is TGTGCCAGTATACCCGAAGCCGCTCCTCGAGGCTACACCTTC. The chain joins TRBV19 to TRBJ1-2; D gene unclear. In germline, CDR1 is LNHDA, CDR2 SQIVND (reference sequence). This CDR3 is 14 amino acids long. V was trimmed by 7 bases and J by 8 bases, leaving 20 bases between them.

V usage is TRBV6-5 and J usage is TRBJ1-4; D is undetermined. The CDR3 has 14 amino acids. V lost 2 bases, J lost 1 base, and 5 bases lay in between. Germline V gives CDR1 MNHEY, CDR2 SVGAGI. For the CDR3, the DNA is TGTGCCAGCAGTTACGAGAAAACTAATGAAAAACTGTTTTTT. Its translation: CASSYEKTNEKLFF.

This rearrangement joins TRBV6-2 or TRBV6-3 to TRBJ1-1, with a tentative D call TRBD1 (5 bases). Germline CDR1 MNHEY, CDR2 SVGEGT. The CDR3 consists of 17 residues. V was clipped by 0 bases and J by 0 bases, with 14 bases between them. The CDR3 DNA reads TGTGCCAGCAGTTACTCGGCGGGGGGATACATGAACACTGAAGCTTTCTTT. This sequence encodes CASSYSAGGYMNTEAFF.

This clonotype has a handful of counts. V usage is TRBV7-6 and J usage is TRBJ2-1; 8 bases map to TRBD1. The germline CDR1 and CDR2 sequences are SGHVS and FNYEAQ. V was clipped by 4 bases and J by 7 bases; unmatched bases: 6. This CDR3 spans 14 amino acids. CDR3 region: CASSSGQGQNEQFF. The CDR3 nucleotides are TGTGCCAGCAGCTCAGGACAGGGCCAGAATGAGCAGTTCTTC.

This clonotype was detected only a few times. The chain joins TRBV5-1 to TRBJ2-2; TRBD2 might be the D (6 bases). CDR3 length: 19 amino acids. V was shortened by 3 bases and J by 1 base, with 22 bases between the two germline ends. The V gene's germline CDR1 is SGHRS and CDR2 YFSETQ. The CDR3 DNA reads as TGCGCCAGCAGCTCGCGCACCAGGGATCTAGCGAAGAACACCGGGGAGCTGTTTTTT. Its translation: CASSSRTRDLAKNTGELFF.

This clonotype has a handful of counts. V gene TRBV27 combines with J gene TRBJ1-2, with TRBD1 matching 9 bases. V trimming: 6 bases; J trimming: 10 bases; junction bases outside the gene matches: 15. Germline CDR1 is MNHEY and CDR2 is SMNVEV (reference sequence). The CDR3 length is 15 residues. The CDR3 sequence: CASRVIAGQGTVYTF. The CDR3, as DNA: TGTGCCAGCAGGGTAATCGCGGGACAGGGTACCGTCTACACCTTC.

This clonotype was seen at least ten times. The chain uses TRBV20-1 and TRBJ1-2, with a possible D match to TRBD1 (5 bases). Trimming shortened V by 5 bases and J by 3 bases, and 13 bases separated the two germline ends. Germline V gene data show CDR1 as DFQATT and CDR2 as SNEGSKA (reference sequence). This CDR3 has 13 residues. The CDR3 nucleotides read TGCAGTGCTGATGAGGGGCGCGACTATGGCTACACCTTC. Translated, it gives CSADEGRDYGYTF.

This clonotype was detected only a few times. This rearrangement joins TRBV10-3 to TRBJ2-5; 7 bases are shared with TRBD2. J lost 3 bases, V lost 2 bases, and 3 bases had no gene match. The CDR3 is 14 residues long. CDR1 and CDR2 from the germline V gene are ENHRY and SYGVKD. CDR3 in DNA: TGTGCCATCAGTGAGGGGGGGGGAAAAGAGACCCAGTACTTC. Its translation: CAISEGGGKETQYF.

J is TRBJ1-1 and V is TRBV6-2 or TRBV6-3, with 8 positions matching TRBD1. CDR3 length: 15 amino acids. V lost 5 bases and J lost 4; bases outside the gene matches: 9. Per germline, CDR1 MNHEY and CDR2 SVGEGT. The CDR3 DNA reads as TGTGCCAGCAGTCAAAACCAGGGGGCGGTCACTGAAGCTTTCTTT. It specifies CASSQNQGAVTEAFF.

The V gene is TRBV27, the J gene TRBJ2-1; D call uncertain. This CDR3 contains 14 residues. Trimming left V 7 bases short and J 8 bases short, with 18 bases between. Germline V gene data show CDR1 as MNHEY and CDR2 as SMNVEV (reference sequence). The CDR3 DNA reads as TGTGCCAGCAAGTTACACCCAAGTATCGATGAGCAGTTCTTC. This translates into CASKLHPSIDEQFF.

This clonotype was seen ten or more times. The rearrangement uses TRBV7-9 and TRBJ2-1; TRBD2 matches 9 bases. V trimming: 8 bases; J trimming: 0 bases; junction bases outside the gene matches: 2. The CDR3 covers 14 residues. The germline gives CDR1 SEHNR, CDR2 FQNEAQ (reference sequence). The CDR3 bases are TGTGCCAGCCATAGCGGGGGCTCCTACAATGAGCAGTTCTTC. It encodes CASHSGGSYNEQFF.

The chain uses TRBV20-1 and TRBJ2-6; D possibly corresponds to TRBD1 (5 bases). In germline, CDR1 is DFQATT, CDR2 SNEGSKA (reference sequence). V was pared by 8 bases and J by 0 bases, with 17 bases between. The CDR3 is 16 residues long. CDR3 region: CSSTREGASGANVLTF. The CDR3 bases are TGCAGTTCTACAAGGGAAGGGGCCTCTGGGGCCAACGTCCTGACTTTC.

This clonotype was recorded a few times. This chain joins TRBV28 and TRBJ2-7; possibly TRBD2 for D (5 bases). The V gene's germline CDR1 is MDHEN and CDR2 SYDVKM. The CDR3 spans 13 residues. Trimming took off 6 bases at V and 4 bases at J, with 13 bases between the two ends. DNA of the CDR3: TGTGCCAGCAGCAACGGCGGGTCGTACGAGCAGTACGTC. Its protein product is CASSNGGSYEQYV.

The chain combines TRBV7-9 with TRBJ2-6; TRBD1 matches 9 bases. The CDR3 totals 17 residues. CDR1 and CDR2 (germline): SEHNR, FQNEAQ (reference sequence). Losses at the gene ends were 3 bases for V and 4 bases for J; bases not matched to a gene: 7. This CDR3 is CASSFWDRETGANVLTF. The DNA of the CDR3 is TGTGCCAGCAGCTTTTGGGACAGGGAGACAGGGGCCAACGTCCTGACTTTC.

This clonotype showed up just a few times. The CDR3, as DNA: TGCGCCAGCAGCCAGGGGGCTAGCACAGATACGCAGTATTTT. Protein product: CASSQGASTDTQYF. This chain joins TRBV4-3 and TRBJ2-3, with a tentative D call TRBD1 (6 bases). CDR3 length equals 14 residues. The germline V and J ends were trimmed by 3 bases and 0 bases, with 7 bases remaining between them. Germline loops: CDR1 LGHNA, CDR2 YSLEER.

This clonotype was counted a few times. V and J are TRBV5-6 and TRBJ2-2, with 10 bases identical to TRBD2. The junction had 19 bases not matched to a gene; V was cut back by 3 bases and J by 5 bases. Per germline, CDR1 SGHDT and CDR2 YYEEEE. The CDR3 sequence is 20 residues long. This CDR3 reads CASSSRPSGGPRSRTGELFF. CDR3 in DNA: TGTGCCAGCAGCTCCCGTCCTAGCGGGGGCCCGCGAAGCCGAACCGGGGAGCTGTTTTTT.

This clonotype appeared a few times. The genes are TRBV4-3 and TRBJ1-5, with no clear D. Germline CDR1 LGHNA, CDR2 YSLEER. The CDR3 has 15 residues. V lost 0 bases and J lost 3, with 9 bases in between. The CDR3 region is CASSQDWGNNQPQHF. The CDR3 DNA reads TGCGCCAGCAGCCAAGACTGGGGTAACAATCAGCCCCAGCATTTT.

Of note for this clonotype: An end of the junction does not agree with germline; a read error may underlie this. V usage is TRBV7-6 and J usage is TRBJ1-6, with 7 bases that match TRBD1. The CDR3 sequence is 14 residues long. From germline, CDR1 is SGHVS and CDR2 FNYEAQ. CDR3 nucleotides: TGTGCCAGCAGCTTAGCTACAGGGGATTCGCCCCTCCACTTT. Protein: CASSLATGDSPLHF.

The CDR3 nucleotides are TGTGCCAGCAGCATATCCTTGACAGGGCCAGTAGGCACTGAAGCTTTCTTT. Its translation is CASSISLTGPVGTEAFF. V is TRBV7-8 and J is TRBJ1-1; 7 bases fit TRBD1. Germline V lookup: CDR1 SGHVS, CDR2 FQNEAQ. V trimming: 5 bases; J trimming: 4 bases; junction bases outside the gene matches: 16. The length of the CDR3 is 17 residues.

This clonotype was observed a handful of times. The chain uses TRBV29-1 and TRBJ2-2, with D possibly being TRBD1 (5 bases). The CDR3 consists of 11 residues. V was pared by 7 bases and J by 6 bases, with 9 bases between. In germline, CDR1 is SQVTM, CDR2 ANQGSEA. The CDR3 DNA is TGCAGCGCCGCAGGGTCCGGGGAGCTGTTTTTT. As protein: CSAAGSGELFF.